Below, 6 T cell receptor beta chains from the same sample are listed, as sequenced in a study of cytomegalovirus exposure and HLA in healthy donors. PCR used 60 Vbeta primers and 13 Jbeta primers. The method was immunoSEQ multiplex PCR; TCRdb's version includes in-frame clones alone and lacks a portion of them. The table shows around 150,000 clones, with roughly 80% occurring only once. What was sequenced was PBMCs. These receptor sequences come from a female donor in good health and CMV-seronegative.

The rearrangement joins TRBV9 to TRBJ1-2, with 8 positions matching TRBD1. The V and J ends lost 4 bases and 6 bases, in that order; junction bases with no gene match: 14. Looked up from germline, CDR1 is SGDLS and CDR2 is YYNGEE. The CDR3 runs to 16 residues. CDR3 nucleotide sequence: TGTGCCAGCAGCCCCTCAGGGAGCCCAGGGGGCGATGGCTACACCTTC. This translates into CASSPSGSPGGDGYTF.

This chain links TRBV30 with TRBJ1-1; tentative D call: TRBD1 (5 bases). The CDR3 length is 15 residues. V lost 6 bases and J 0 bases, leaving 17 bases between the germline ends. The germline gives CDR1 GTSNPN, CDR2 SVGIG (reference sequence). DNA of the CDR3: TGTGCCTGCGCATGGCAGGGCGGTATGAACACTGAAGCTTTCTTT. It yields the protein CACAWQGGMNTEAFF.

Only a few counts were recorded for this clone. This rearrangement joins TRBV29-1 to TRBJ2-3; 10 nucleotides line up with TRBD2. Unmatched junction bases numbered 4, after V lost 0 bases and J lost 1 base. The CDR3 has 16 amino acids. Germline values: CDR1 SQVTM, CDR2 ANQGSEA. CDR3 loop: CSVEDRLAGGTDTQYF. The CDR3 DNA is TGCAGCGTTGAAGATCGGCTAGCGGGAGGCACAGATACGCAGTATTTT.

The chain links TRBV7-9 to TRBJ1-4; 10 bases are shared with TRBD1. V lost 5 bases, J lost 7 bases, and 7 bases stayed unmatched. This CDR3 contains 15 residues. Germline assignment: CDR1 SEHNR and CDR2 FQNEAQ (reference sequence). The CDR3 is CASSSGTGAGEKLFF. The CDR3 nucleotides are TGTGCCAGCAGCAGCGGGACAGGGGCTGGTGAAAAACTGTTTTTT.

As DNA, the CDR3 is TGCGCCAGCAGCGCATACTCAAGAACTAATGAAAAACTGTTTTTT. Protein: CASSAYSRTNEKLFF. This chain joins TRBV5-1 and TRBJ1-4; D is undetermined. The CDR3 has 15 residues. The V end was cut by 4 bases, the J end by 1 base, with 11 bases between. From germline, CDR1 is SGHRS and CDR2 YFSETQ.

This chain connects TRBV30 to TRBJ2-7, with TRBD2 identical over 8 bases. Germline CDR1 and CDR2: GTSNPN and SVGIG (reference sequence). After removal of 2 bases from V and 4 bases from J, the junction contained 10 bases not matched to a gene. This CDR3 contains 15 residues. CDR3 DNA sequence: TGTGCCTGGAGTCAACCGGGACTAGGGCATTACGAGCAGTACTTC. It yields the protein CAWSQPGLGHYEQYF. Drawing the rest from reference TRBV30 and TRBJ2-7, the complete variable domain is SQTIHQWPATLVQPVGSPLSLECTVEGTSNPNLYWYRQAAGRGLQLLFYSVGIGQISSEVPQNLSASRPQDRQFILSSKKLLLSDSGFYLCAWSQPGLGHYEQYFGPGTRLTVT.